The 24 T cell receptor beta chains given below trace back to one sample, sequenced in a study of long-term antiretroviral therapy in people with HIV. A v3.0 immunoSEQ assay was performed at survey level. Assay: immunoSEQ multiplex PCR; the TCRdb copy retains only in-frame clones and omits some. The table lists about 28,000 clones, about 90% of them singletons. This specimen was unsorted PBMCs, taken 2 years after starting antiretroviral therapy. These receptor sequences come from a man aged 45-60 years with HIV.

The chain employs TRBV7-2 and TRBJ2-3, with 8 bases lining up with TRBD1. The germline CDR1 and CDR2 sequences are SGHTA and FQGNSA. Trimming took 5 bases from V and 1 from J; bases not matched to a gene: 5. The CDR3 is 15 amino acids. CDR3 DNA: TGTGCCAGCAGCATAGGGACAGGTGGCACAGATACGCAGTATTTT. This codes for CASSIGTGGTDTQYF.

The chain carries TRBV5-1 and TRBJ2-6; 8 positions match TRBD1. This CDR3 is built from 15 residues. The V segment lost 5 bases and the J segment 2 bases; nucleotides outside the gene matches: 3. Germline loops: CDR1 SGHRS, CDR2 YFSETQ. The DNA of the CDR3 is TGCGCCAGCAGGCAGGGGGCGACTGGGGCCAACGTCCTGACTTTC. It encodes CASRQGATGANVLTF. The full variable domain, its missing parts supplied by reference TRBV5-1 and TRBJ2-6, is KAGVTQTPRYLIKTRGQQVTLSCSPISGHRSVSWYQQTPGQGLQFLFEYFSETQRNKGNFPGRFSGRQFSNSRSEMNVSTLELGDSALYLCASRQGATGANVLTFGAGSRLTVL.

V and J are TRBV7-2 and TRBJ1-1; D might be TRBD1 (6 bases). V dropped 5 bases and J dropped 0 bases, with 16 bases sitting between them. Germline loops: CDR1 SGHTA, CDR2 FQGNSA. This CDR3 has 16 residues. CDR3 nucleotides: TGTGCCAGCAGCCGTGGCCAGGGGAGGGTGAACACTGAAGCTTTCTTT. Protein: CASSRGQGRVNTEAFF.

This rearrangement joins TRBV28 to TRBJ1-3; a possible D gene is TRBD1 (6 bases). The CDR3 has 16 residues. Germline V gene data show CDR1 as MDHEN and CDR2 as SYDVKM. V was shortened by 6 bases and J by 4 bases, with 19 bases between the two germline ends. CDR3 nucleotides: TGTGCCAGCAGCTATCAACAGGGCCCGGGAGGAAACACCATATATTTT. Translation gives CASSYQQGPGGNTIYF.

This clone occurred once. The rearrangement links TRBV5-6 to TRBJ1-1; D is ambiguous. Deletions cut 0 bases from V and 1 base from J, with 10 bases between. The CDR3 contains 15 residues. Per the germline V gene, CDR1 is SGHDT and CDR2 is YYEEEE. The CDR3 DNA is TGTGCCAGCAGCTTGGTGGCGGGGTGGAACACTGAAGCTTTCTTT. Protein: CASSLVAGWNTEAFF.

This rearrangement joins TRBV9 to TRBJ1-3, with D perhaps matching TRBD1 (6 bases). Between the trimmed V and J ends, which lost 4 bases and 1 base, there was a span of 12 bases. Germline V lookup: CDR1 SGDLS, CDR2 YYNGEE. This CDR3 spans 15 amino acids. The DNA for the CDR3 is TGTGCCAGCAGCCCCGAGGGGGGATCTGGAAACACCATATATTTT. Encoded protein: CASSPEGGSGNTIYF.

This chain links TRBV9 with TRBJ2-7, with TRBD2 identical over 7 bases. CDR3 length equals 15 residues. V gave up 0 bases and J gave up 2 bases; unmatched junction bases: 5. Germline V gives CDR1 SGDLS, CDR2 YYNGEE. The CDR3 sequence: CASSVGLAEAYEQYF. CDR3 bases: TGTGCCAGCAGCGTAGGGCTAGCGGAAGCCTACGAGCAGTACTTC. Looking up the rest from reference TRBV9 and TRBJ2-7 gives the full variable domain: DSGVTQTPKHLITATGQRVTLRCSPRSGDLSVYWYQQSLDQGLQFLIQYYNGEERAKGNILERFSAQQFPDLHSELNLSSLELGDSALYFCASSVGLAEAYEQYFGPGTRLTVT.

The rearrangement joins TRBV5-4 to TRBJ2-5, with TRBD2 matching over 9 bases. Germline V gene data show CDR1 as SGHNT and CDR2 as YYREEE (reference sequence). The CDR3 has 15 residues. V lost 4 bases and J lost 1; bases outside the gene matches: 5. The CDR3 reads CASSPGLASQETQYF. In DNA form, the CDR3 reads TGTGCCAGCAGCCCGGGACTAGCCTCCCAAGAGACCCAGTACTTC.

This clone was seen only once. The genes are TRBV11-3 and TRBJ2-1; 14 nucleotides line up with TRBD2. The CDR3 has 14 residues. Germline lookup yields CDR1 SGHNT and CDR2 YENEEA. The V segment lost 1 base and the J segment 14 bases; nucleotides outside the gene matches: 4. This CDR3 reads CASSLVGTSGSEFF. As DNA, the CDR3 is TGTGCCAGCAGCTTAGTTGGGACTAGCGGGAGTGAGTTCTTC.

V and J are TRBV7-9 and TRBJ1-3; 10 bases are shared with TRBD1. The germline V gene has CDR1 SEHNR and CDR2 FQNEAQ (reference sequence). Germline trimming cut 2 bases from V and 3 bases from J; bases unmatched to any gene: 13. The CDR3 spans 19 residues. CDR3 nucleotide sequence: TGTGCCAGCAGCTTATCGTCACTTCGGACAGGGGGTAATGGAAACACCATATATTTT. Its protein is CASSLSSLRTGGNGNTIYF. Supplemented by reference TRBV7-9 and TRBJ1-3, the full variable domain reads DTGVSQNPRHKITKRGQNVTFRCDPISEHNRLYWYRQTLGQGPEFLTYFQNEAQLEKSRLLSDRFSAERPKGSFSTLEIQRTEQGDSAMYLCASSLSSLRTGGNGNTIYFGEGSWLTVV.

The chain couples TRBV27 to TRBJ2-1; 8 bases agree with TRBD2. V lost 2 bases to trimming and J lost 2 bases; unmatched junction nucleotides: 5. CDR3 length equals 16 residues. Germline lookup yields CDR1 MNHEY and CDR2 SMNVEV (reference sequence). CDR3 nucleotide sequence: TGTGCCAGCAGTTTAACCGCGGGGGGTCCCTACAATGAGCAGTTCTTC. It specifies CASSLTAGGPYNEQFF.

The rearrangement uses TRBV30 and TRBJ1-4; possible D gene TRBD1, 6 bases. In germline, CDR1 is GTSNPN, CDR2 SVGIG (reference sequence). Trimming stripped 0 bases from V and 14 bases from J, with 13 bases between. The CDR3 is 12 residues long. The DNA of the CDR3 is TGTGCCTGGAGTGTCCAGGGGCGCTCCCTGTTTTTT. It yields the protein CAWSVQGRSLFF.

This rearrangement joins TRBV28 to TRBJ1-4; D call uncertain. Trimming stripped 3 bases from V and 0 bases from J, with 8 bases between. Germline assignment: CDR1 MDHEN and CDR2 SYDVKM. CDR3 length equals 15 residues. CDR3 sequence reads: CASSFTATTNEKLFF. As DNA, the CDR3 is TGTGCCAGCAGTTTTACAGCTACAACTAATGAAAAACTGTTTTTT. Looking up the rest from reference TRBV28 and TRBJ1-4 gives the full variable domain: DVKVTQSSRYLVKRTGEKVFLECVQDMDHENMFWYRQDPGLGLRLIYFSYDVKMKEKGDIPEGYSVSREKKERFSLILESASTNQTSMYLCASSFTATTNEKLFFGSGTQLSVL.

This rearrangement joins TRBV5-5 to TRBJ2-7, with 8 bases that match TRBD1. The germline V gene has CDR1 SGHKS and CDR2 YYEKEE (reference sequence). There are 16 residues in the CDR3. V lost 0 bases, J lost 3 bases, and 8 bases stayed unmatched. The CDR3 region has the DNA TGTGCCAGCAGCTTGGCTGGCAGGGGGCATGGCTACGAGCAGTACTTC. Protein product: CASSLAGRGHGYEQYF.

This clone has a single count. The genes are TRBV2 and TRBJ1-5; weak D call: TRBD1 (6 bases). Germline CDR1 reads SNHLY; CDR2 reads FYNNEI. This CDR3 contains 16 residues. V shed 4 bases and J shed 4 bases, with 17 bases lying between them. The CDR3 region has the DNA TGTGCCAGCAGTGGTCGAGGGGGAGGACTAAATCAGCCCCAGCATTTT. Translating it yields CASSGRGGGLNQPQHF.

The rearrangement links TRBV11-3 to TRBJ2-5; D not resolved. CDR3 length: 12 amino acids. With 6 bases removed from V and 5 bases from J, the gap between germline ends came to 10 bases. Germline CDR1 is SGHNT and CDR2 is YENEEA. In DNA form, the CDR3 reads TGTGCCAGCAGTTCTTTAGGGGAGACCCAGTACTTC. Encoded protein: CASSSLGETQYF.

For the CDR3, the DNA is TGTGCCAGTAGTATAGACCCCCTTCTGATACAGTACACCGGGGAGCTGTTTTTT. This gives the protein CASSIDPLLIQYTGELFF. The chain couples TRBV19 to TRBJ2-2, with no clear D. V was shortened by 0 bases and J by 3 bases, with 17 bases between the two germline ends. The CDR3 contains 18 residues. Looked up from germline, CDR1 is LNHDA and CDR2 is SQIVND (reference sequence).

This chain connects TRBV19 to TRBJ1-4; weak D call: TRBD1 (6 bases). The CDR3 has 16 amino acids. Per germline, CDR1 LNHDA and CDR2 SQIVND (reference sequence). Trimming took 1 base from V and 0 from J, leaving 9 bases between them. In DNA form, the CDR3 reads TGTGCCAGTAGTATAGGGACAGCTCCAACTAATGAAAAACTGTTTTTT. It is translated as CASSIGTAPTNEKLFF.

This clone was observed a few times. This CDR3 reads CASPLGQVTDTQYF. CDR3 coding DNA: TGCGCCAGCCCGTTGGGACAGGTGACAGATACGCAGTATTTT. V gene TRBV10-1 combines with J gene TRBJ2-3, with 8 positions matching TRBD1. Germline CDR1 and CDR2: WNHNN and SYGVQD (reference sequence). This CDR3 region has 14 residues. The V segment lost 8 bases and the J segment 3 bases; nucleotides outside the gene matches: 7.

The chain carries TRBV5-5 and TRBJ1-3, with D hard to call. The germline V gene encodes CDR1 SGHKS and CDR2 YYEKEE (reference sequence). The V end was cut by 4 bases, the J end by 4 bases, with 6 bases between. The CDR3 totals 12 residues. The CDR3 bases are TGTGCCAGCAGCCTTAGGGGAAACACCATATATTTT. It yields the protein CASSLRGNTIYF.

The chain joins TRBV28 to TRBJ1-2, with TRBD1 matching over 8 bases. V gave up 5 bases and J gave up 5 bases; unmatched junction bases: 7. Germline V gene sequence: CDR1 MDHEN, CDR2 SYDVKM. The length of the CDR3 is 14 residues. For the CDR3, the DNA is TGTGCCAGCAGTACCGGGACAGGTTATTATGGCTACACCTTC. It specifies CASSTGTGYYGYTF.

The DNA for the CDR3 is TGCGCCAGCAGCTCGGAGGACAGGTCGTTGAAGCCCCAGCATTTT. Protein sequence: CASSSEDRSLKPQHF. The chain uses TRBV5-1 and TRBJ1-5; the match to TRBD1 covers 7 bases. Losses at the gene ends were 3 bases for V and 8 bases for J; bases not matched to a gene: 11. Germline V gives CDR1 SGHRS, CDR2 YFSETQ. This CDR3 spans 15 amino acids.

This chain joins TRBV28 and TRBJ2-7; 7 positions agree with TRBD2. Trimming removed 6 bases from V and 6 bases from J; junction bases left unmatched: 11. The CDR3 sequence is 14 residues long. CDR1 MDHEN and CDR2 SYDVKM come from the germline V gene. The CDR3 DNA is TGTGCCAGCAGCCCACCGATGCGGGGGACCGAGCAGTACTTC. The encoded protein is CASSPPMRGTEQYF.

The gene calls are TRBV9 and TRBJ1-3; D is perhaps TRBD1 (6 bases). This CDR3 has 17 amino acids. V shed 3 bases and J shed 3 bases, with 19 bases lying between them. Germline-derived CDR1 and CDR2 are SGDLS and YYNGEE. The CDR3 region is CASSESYRVPGGNTIYF. CDR3 nucleotide sequence: TGTGCCAGCAGCGAGAGTTACAGGGTACCTGGTGGAAACACCATATATTTT.